A single T cell receptor beta chain is shown here with its context. As yet, its antigen is unknown. Incorporated into the TCR beta cDNA libraries were unique molecular identifiers, which served to reduce PCR and sequencing biases. TCRdb passed the PCR reads through MiXCR, listing each CDR3 protein once. The sample includes roughly 700,000 distinct CDR3 sequences, 25% to 30% of them seen just once. J was trimmed by 4 bases and V by 4 bases; bases with no gene match: 2. The CDR3 consists of 14 residues. This record comes from a study of post-analysis software for immune sequencing data. Study-wide results and limits: The normalized Chao1 diversity of multiple sclerosis patients was significantly lower than that of controls. TRBV segments more frequent in patients than in controls numbered several and included TRBV5-6, TRBV5-1 and TRBV20-1. Those samples that were prepared in the same batch co-clustered strongly by F measure.

The V gene is TRBV12-3 or TRBV12-4, the J gene TRBJ2-3; 10 bases map to TRBD2. The sequenced sample consisted of blood. This clonotype was sampled from a girl aged 10-17 years with multiple sclerosis. In DNA form, the CDR3 reads TGTGCCAGCAGTTACAGCGGGAGGGCAGATACGCAGTATTTT. Residues: CASSYSGRADTQYF.